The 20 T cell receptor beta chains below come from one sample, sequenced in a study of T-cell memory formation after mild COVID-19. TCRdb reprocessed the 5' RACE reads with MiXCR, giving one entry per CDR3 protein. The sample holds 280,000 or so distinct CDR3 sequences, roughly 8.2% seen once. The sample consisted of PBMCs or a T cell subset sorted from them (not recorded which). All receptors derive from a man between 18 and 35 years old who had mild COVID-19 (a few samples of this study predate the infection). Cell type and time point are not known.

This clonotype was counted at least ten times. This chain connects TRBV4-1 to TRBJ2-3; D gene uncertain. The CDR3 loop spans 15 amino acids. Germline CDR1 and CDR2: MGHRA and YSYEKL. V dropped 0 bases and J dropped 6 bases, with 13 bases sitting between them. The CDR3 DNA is TGCGCCAGCAGCCAAGAATGGAAAGGGATGGATACGCAGTATTTT. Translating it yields CASSQEWKGMDTQYF.

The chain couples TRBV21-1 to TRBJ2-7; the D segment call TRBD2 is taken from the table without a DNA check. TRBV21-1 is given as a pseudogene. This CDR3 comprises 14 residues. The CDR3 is CASSLGQETYEQYF. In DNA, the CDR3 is TGTGCCAGCAGCCTAGGGCAGGAGACCTACGAGCAGTACTTC.

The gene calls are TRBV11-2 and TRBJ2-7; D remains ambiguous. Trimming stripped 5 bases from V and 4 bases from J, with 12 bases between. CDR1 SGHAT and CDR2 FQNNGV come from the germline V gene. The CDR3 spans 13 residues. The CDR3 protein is CASSPAWGYEQYV. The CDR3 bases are TGTGCCAGCAGCCCAGCCTGGGGTTACGAGCAGTACGTC.

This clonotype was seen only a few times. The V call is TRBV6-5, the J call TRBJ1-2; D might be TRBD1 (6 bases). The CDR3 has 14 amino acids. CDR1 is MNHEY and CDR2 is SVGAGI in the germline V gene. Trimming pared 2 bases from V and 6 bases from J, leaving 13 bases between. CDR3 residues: CASSYVTGWDGYTF. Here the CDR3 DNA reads TGTGCCAGCAGTTACGTGACAGGTTGGGATGGCTACACCTTC.

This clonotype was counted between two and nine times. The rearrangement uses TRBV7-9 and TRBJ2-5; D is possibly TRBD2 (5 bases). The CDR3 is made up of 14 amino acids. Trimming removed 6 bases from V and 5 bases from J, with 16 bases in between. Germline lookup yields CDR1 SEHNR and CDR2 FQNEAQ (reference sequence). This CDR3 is CASSPGGLWETQYF. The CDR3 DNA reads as TGTGCCAGCAGTCCCGGCGGACTTTGGGAGACCCAGTACTTC.

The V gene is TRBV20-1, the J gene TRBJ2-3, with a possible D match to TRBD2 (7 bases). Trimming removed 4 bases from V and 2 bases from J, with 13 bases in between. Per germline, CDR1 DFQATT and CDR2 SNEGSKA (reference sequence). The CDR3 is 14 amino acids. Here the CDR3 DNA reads TGCAGTGCTAAAAGGGGGGGCCCCACAGATACGCAGTATTTT. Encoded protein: CSAKRGGPTDTQYF.

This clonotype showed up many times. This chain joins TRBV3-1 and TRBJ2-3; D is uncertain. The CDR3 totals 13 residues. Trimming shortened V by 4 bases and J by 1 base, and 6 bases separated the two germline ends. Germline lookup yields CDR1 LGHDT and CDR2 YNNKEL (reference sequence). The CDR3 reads CASSPRGTDTQYF. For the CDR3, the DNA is TGTGCCAGCAGCCCTCGGGGCACAGATACGCAGTATTTT.

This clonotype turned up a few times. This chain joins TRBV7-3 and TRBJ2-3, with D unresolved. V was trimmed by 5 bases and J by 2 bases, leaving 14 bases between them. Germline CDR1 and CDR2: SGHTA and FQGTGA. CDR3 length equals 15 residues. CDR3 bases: TGTGCCAGCAGCCTCCGAAGGAGTAACACAGATACGCAGTATTTT. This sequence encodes CASSLRRSNTDTQYF.

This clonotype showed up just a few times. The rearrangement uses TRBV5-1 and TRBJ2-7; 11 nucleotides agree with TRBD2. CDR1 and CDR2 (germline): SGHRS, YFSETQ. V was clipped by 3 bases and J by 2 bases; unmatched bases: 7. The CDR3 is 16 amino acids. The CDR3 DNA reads TGCGCCAGCAGCTCCCTAGCGGGGGGCGTACCCTACGAGCAGTACTTC. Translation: CASSSLAGGVPYEQYF.

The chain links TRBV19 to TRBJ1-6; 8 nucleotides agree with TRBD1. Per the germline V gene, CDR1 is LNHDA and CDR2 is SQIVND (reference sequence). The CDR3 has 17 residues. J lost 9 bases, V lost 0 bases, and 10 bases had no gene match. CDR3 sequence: CASSIDPRGTGRSPLHF. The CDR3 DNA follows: TGTGCCAGTAGTATAGATCCGAGAGGGACAGGACGTTCACCCCTCCACTTT.

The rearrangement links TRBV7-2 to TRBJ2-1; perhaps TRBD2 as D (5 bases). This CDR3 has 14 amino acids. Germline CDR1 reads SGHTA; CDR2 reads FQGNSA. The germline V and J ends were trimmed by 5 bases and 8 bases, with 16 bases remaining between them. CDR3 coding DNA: TGTGCCAGCAGCCCAGTCCAGCGGATTGATGAGCAGTTCTTC. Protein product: CASSPVQRIDEQFF.

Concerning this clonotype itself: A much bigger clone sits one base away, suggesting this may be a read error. The CDR3 here is CDSSSQGQETQYF. The CDR3 DNA reads TGTGACAGCAGTTCACAGGGGCAAGAGACCCAGTACTTC. The V call is TRBV7-3, the J call TRBJ2-5, with TRBD1 identical over 7 bases. The CDR3 is 13 residues long. Germline CDR1 is SGHTA and CDR2 is FQGTGA.

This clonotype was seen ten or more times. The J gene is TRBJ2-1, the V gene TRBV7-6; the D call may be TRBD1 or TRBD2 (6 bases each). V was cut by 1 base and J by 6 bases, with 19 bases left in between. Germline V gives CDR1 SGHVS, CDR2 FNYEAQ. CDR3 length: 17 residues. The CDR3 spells CASSLGFRGERVNEQFF. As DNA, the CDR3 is TGTGCCAGCAGCTTAGGTTTCAGGGGCGAGCGGGTCAATGAGCAGTTCTTC.

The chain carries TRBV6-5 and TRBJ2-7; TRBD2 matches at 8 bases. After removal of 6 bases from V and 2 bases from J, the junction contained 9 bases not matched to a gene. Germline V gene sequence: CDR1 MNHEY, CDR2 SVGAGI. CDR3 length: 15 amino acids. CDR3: CASRARGGTPYEQYF. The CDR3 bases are TGTGCCAGCAGGGCCCGGGGGGGTACTCCCTACGAGCAGTACTTC.

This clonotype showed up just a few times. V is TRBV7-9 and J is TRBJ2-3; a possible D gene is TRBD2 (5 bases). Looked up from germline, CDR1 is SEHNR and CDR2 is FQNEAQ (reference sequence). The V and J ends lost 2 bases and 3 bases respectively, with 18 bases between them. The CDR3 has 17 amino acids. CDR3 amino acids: CASSLFPGGSGTDTQYF. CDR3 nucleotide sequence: TGTGCCAGCAGCTTATTCCCCGGCGGGTCAGGAACAGATACGCAGTATTTT.

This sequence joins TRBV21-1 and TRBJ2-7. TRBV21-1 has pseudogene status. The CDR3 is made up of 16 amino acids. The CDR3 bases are TGTGCCAGCAGCCTTCGTACGGTACCCACCCAGTACGAGCAGTACGTC. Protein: CASSLRTVPTQYEQYV.

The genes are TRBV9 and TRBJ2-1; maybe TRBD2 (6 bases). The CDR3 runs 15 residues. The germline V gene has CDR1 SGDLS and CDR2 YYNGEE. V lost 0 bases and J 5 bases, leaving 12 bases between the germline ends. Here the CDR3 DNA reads TGTGCCAGCAGCGTAGGGGTTAGCGGAGACAATGAGCAGTTCTTC. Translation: CASSVGVSGDNEQFF.

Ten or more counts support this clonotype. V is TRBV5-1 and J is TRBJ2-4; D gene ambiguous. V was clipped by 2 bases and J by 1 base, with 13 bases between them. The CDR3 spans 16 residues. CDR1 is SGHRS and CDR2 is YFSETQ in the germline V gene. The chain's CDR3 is CASSLIPDPAKNIQYF. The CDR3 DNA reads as TGCGCCAGCAGCTTAATCCCTGACCCTGCCAAAAACATTCAGTACTTC.

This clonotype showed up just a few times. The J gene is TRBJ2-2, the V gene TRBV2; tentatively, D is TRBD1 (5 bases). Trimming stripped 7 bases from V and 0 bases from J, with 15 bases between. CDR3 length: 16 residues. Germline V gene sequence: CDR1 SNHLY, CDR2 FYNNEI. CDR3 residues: CASTSRDLANTGELFF. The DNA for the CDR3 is TGTGCCAGCACCTCCAGGGATTTGGCGAACACCGGGGAGCTGTTTTTT.

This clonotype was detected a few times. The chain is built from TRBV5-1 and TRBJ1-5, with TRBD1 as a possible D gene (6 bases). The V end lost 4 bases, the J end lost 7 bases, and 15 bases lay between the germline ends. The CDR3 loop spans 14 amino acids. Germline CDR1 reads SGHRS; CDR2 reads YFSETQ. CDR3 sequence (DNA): TGCGCCAGCAGCCCCGAGGGGGTAGGGCAGCCCCAGCATTTT. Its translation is CASSPEGVGQPQHF.